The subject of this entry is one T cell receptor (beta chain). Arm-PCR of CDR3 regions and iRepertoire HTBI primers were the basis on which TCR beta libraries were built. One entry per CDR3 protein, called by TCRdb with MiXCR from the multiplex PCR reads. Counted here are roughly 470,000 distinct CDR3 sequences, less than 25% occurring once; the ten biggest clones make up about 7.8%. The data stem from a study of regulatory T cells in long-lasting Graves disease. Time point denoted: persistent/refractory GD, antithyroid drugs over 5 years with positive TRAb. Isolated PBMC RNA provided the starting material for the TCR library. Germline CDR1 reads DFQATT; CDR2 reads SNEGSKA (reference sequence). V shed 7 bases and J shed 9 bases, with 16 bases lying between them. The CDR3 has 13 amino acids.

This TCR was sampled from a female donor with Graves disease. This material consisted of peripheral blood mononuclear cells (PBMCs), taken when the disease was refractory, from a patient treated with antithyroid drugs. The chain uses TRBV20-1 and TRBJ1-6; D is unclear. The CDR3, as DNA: TGCAGTGACCCACTGGGCCCGGGTTCACCCCTCCACTTT. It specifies CSDPLGPGSPLHF.